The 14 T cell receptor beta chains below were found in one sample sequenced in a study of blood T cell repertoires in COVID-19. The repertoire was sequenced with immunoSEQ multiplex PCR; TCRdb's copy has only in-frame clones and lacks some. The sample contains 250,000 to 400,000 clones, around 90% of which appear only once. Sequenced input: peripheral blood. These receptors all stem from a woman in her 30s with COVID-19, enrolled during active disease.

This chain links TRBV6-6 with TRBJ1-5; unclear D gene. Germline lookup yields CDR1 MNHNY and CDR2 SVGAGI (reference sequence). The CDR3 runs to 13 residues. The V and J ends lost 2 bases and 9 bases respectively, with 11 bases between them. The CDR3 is CASSYPGVGPQHF. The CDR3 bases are TGTGCCAGCAGTTACCCCGGGGTAGGGCCCCAGCATTTT.

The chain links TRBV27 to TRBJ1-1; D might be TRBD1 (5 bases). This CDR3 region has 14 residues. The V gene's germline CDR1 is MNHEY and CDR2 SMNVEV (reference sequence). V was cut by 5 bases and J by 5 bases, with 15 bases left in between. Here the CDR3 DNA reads TGTGCCAGCAGTCCTCGTGGGGGGTTTACTGAAGCTTTCTTT. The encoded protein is CASSPRGGFTEAFF.

CDR3 protein: CASSSGQGLAILQETQYF. The CDR3 coding sequence is TGTGCCAGCAGCTCGGGCCAGGGACTAGCGATTCTCCAAGAGACCCAGTACTTC. The gene calls are TRBV7-6 and TRBJ2-5; 10 bases align to TRBD2. CDR1 is SGHVS and CDR2 is FNYEAQ in the germline V gene. The CDR3 consists of 18 residues. V lost 4 bases and J lost 1; bases outside the gene matches: 12.

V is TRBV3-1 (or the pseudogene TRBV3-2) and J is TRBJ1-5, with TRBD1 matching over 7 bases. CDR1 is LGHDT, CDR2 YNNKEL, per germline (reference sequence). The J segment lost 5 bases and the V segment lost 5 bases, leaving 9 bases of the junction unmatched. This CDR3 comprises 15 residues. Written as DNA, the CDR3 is TGTGCCAGCAGCATGGGGGGCAGGGGGGATCAGCCCCAGCATTTT. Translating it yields CASSMGGRGDQPQHF.

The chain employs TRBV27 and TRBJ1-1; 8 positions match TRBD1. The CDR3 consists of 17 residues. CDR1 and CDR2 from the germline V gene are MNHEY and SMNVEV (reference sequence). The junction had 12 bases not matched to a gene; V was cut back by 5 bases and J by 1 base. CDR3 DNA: TGTGCCAGCAGTAGTCTTCAGGGGGCTAGTCCGAACACTGAAGCTTTCTTT. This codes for CASSSLQGASPNTEAFF.

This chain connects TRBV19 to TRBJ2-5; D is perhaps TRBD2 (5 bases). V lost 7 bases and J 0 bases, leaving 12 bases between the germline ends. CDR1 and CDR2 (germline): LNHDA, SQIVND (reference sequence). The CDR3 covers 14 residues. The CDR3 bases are TGTGCCAGTACCACCGGGAACCACCAAGAGACCCAGTACTTC. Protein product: CASTTGNHQETQYF.

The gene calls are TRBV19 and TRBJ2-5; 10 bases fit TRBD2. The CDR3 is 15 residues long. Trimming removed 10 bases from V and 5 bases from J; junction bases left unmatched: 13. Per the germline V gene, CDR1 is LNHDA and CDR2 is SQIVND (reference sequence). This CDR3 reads CATSTSGQGWETQYF. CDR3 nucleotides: TGTGCCACCTCGACTAGCGGGCAGGGGTGGGAGACCCAGTACTTC.

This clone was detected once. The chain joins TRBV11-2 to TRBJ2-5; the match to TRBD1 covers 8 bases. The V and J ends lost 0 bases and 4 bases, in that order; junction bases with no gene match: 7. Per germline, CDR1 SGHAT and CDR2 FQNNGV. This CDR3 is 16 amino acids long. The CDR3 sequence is CASSLEGVRGRETQYF. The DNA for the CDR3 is TGTGCCAGCAGCTTAGAAGGCGTCAGGGGGCGAGAGACCCAGTACTTC.

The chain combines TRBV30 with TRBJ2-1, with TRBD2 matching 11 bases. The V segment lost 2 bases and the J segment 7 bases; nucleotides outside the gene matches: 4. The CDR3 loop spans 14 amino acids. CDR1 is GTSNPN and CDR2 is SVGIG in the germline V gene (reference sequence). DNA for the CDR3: TGTGCCTGGAGTATAGCGGGAGGGTGGAATGAGCAGTTCTTC. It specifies CAWSIAGGWNEQFF.

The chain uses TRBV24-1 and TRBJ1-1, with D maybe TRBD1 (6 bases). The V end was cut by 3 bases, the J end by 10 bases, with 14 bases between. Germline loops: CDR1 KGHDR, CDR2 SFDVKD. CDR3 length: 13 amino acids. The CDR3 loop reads CATSDTGSYGAFF. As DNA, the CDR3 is TGTGCCACCAGTGATACAGGGAGTTACGGAGCTTTCTTT.

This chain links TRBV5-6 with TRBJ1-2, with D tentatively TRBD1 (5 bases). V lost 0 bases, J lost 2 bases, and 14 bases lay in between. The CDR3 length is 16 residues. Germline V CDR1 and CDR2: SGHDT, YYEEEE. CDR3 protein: CASSLVRVRTNYGYTF. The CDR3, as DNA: TGTGCCAGCAGCTTGGTTAGGGTCCGGACAAACTATGGCTACACCTTC.

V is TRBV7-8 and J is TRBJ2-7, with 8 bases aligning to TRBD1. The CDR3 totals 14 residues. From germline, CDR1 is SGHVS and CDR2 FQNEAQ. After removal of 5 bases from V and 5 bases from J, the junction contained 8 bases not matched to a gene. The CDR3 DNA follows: TGTGCCAGCAGCGCGGGGACAGGAGGTAACGAGCAGTACTTC. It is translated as CASSAGTGGNEQYF.

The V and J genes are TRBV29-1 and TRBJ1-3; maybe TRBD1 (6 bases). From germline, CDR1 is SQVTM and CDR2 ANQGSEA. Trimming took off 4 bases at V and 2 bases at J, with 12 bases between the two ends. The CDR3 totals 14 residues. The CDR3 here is CSVGQAGAGNTIYF. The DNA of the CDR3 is TGCAGCGTTGGTCAGGCAGGGGCTGGAAACACCATATATTTT.

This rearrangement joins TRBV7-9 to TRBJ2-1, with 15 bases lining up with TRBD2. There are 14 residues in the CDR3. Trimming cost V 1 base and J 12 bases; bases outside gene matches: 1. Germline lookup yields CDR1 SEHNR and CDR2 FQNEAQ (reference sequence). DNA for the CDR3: TGTGCCAGCAGCTTAGGGACTAGCGGGAGGGTGCAGTTCTTC. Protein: CASSLGTSGRVQFF.